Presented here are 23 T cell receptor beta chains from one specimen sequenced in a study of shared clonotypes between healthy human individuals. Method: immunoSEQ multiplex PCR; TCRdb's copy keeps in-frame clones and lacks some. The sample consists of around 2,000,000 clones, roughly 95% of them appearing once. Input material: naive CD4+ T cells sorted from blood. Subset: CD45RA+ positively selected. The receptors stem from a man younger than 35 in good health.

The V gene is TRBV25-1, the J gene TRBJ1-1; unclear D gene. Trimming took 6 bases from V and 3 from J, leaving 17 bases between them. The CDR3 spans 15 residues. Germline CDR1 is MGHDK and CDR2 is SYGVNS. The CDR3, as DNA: TGTGCCAGCAGGCCGGTCGGGGTGCAGGACACTGAAGCTTTCTTT. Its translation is CASRPVGVQDTEAFF.

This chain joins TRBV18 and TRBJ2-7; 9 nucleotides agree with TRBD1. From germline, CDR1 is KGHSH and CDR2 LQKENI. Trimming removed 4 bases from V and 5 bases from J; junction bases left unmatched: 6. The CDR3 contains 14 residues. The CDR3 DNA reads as TGTGCCAGCTCACTCGGGACAGGGTTCAACGAGCAGTACTTC. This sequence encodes CASSLGTGFNEQYF.

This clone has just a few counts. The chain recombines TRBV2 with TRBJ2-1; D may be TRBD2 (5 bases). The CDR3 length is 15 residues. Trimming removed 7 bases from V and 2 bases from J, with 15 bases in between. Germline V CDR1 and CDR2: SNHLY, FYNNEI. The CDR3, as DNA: TGTGCCAGCATTGAGGGCGGTACCACCTACAATGAGCAGTTCTTC. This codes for CASIEGGTTYNEQFF. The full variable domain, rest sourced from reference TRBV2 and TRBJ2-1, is EPEVTQTPSHQVTQMGQEVILRCVPISNHLYFYWYRQILGQKVEFLVSFYNNEISEKSEIFDDQFSVERPDGSNFTLKIRSTKLEDSAMYFCASIEGGTTYNEQFFGPGTRLTVL.

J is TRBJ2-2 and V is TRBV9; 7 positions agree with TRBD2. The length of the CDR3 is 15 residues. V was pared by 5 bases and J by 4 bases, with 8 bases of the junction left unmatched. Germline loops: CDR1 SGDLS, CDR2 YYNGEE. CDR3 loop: CASRRGRAVTGELFF. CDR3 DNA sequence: TGTGCCAGCAGAAGAGGGAGGGCGGTCACCGGGGAGCTGTTTTTT. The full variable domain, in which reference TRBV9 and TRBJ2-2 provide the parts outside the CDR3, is DSGVTQTPKHLITATGQRVTLRCSPRSGDLSVYWYQQSLDQGLQFLIQYYNGEERAKGNILERFSAQQFPDLHSELNLSSLELGDSALYFCASRRGRAVTGELFFGEGSRLTVL.

The CDR3 sequence is CASRLQGLGTGRPQHF. Here the CDR3 DNA reads TGTGCCAGCAGACTCCAGGGGTTAGGAACAGGACGGCCCCAGCATTTT. The genes are TRBV28 and TRBJ1-5; TRBD1 might be the D (6 bases). The CDR3 consists of 16 residues. The V and J ends lost 6 bases and 9 bases respectively, with 24 bases between them. Germline V gives CDR1 MDHEN, CDR2 SYDVKM.

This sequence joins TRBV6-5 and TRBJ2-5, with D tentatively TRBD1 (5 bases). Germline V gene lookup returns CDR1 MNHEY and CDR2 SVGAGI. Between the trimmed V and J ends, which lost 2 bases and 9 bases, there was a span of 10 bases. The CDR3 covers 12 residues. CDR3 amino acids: CASSYRQGAQYF. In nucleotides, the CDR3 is TGTGCCAGCAGTTACCGTCAGGGCGCCCAGTACTTC.

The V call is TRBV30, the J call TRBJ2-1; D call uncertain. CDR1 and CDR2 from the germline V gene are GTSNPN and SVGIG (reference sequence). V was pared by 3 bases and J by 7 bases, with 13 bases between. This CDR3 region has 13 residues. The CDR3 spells CAWSIGRRNEQFF. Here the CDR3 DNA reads TGTGCCTGGAGCATAGGACGACGAAATGAGCAGTTCTTC.

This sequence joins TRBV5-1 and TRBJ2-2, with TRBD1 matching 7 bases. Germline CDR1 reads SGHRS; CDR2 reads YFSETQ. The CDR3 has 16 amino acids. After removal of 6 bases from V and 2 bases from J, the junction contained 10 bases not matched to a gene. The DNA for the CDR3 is TGCGCCAGCAATCCCGAACAGGGGTCCAACACCGGGGAGCTGTTTTTT. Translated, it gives CASNPEQGSNTGELFF.

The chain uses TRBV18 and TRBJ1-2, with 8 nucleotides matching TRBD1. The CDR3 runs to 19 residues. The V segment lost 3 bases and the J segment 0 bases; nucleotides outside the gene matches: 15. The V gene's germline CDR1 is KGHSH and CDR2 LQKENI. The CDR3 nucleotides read TGTGCCAGCTCACCCGGAGGTAGCCAGGGGGCTTGGTCTAACTATGGCTACACCTTC. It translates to CASSPGGSQGAWSNYGYTF.

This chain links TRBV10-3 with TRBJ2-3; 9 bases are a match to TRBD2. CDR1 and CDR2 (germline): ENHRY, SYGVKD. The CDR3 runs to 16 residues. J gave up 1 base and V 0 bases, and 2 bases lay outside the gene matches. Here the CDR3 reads CAISESIAGGTDTQYF. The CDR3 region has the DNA TGTGCCATCAGTGAGTCGATAGCGGGGGGCACAGATACGCAGTATTTT.

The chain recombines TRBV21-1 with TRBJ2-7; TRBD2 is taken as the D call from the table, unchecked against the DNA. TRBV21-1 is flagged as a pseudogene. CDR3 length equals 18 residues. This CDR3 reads CASSKEKLAGAISYEQYF. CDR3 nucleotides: TGTGCCAGCAGCAAAGAGAAACTAGCGGGAGCTATCTCCTACGAGCAGTACTTC.

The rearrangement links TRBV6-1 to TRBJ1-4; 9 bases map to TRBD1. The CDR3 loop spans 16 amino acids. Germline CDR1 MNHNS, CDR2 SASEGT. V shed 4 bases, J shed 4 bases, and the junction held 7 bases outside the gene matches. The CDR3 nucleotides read TGTGCCAGCAGTGCAGGACAGGGGCGGATTAATGAAAAACTGTTTTTT. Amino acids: CASSAGQGRINEKLFF.

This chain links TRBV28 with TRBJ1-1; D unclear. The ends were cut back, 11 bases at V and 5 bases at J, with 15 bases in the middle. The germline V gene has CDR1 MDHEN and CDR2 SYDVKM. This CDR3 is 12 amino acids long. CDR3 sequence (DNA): TGTGCCGCCCAGGCTCTCTGGACTGAAGCTTTCTTT. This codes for CAAQALWTEAFF. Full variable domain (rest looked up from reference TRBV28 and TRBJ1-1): DVKVTQSSRYLVKRTGEKVFLECVQDMDHENMFWYRQDPGLGLRLIYFSYDVKMKEKGDIPEGYSVSREKKERFSLILESASTNQTSMYLCAAQALWTEAFFGQGTRLTVV.

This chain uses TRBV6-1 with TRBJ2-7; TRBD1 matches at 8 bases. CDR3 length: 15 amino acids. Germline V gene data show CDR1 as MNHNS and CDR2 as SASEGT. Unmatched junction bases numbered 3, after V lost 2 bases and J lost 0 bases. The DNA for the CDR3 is TGTGCCAGCAGTGAAACAGGGGGGAGCTCCTACGAGCAGTACTTC. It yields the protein CASSETGGSSYEQYF.

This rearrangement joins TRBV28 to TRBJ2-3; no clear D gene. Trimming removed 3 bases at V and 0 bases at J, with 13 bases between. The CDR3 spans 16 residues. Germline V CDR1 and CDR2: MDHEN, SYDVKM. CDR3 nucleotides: TGTGCCAGCAGTTTCCCGACGTTGTCTAGCACAGATACGCAGTATTTT. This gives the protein CASSFPTLSSTDTQYF.

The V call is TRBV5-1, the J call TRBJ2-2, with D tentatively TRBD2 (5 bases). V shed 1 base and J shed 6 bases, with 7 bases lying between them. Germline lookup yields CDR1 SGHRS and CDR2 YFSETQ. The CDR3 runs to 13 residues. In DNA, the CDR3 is TGCGCCAGCAGCTTGCGAGCGGCCGGGGAGCTGTTTTTT. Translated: CASSLRAAGELFF.

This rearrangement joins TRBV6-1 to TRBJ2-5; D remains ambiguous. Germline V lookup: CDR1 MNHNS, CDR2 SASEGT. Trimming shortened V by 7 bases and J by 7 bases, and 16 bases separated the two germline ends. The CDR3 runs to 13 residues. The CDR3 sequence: CASTPGGARTQYF. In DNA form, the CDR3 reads TGTGCCAGCACTCCGGGCGGCGCCAGGACCCAGTACTTC.

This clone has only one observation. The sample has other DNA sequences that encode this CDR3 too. The CDR3 reads CASSPTSGSYEQYF. The CDR3 nucleotides are TGTGCCAGCTCACCAACGAGCGGGAGCTACGAGCAGTACTTC. J is TRBJ2-7 and V is TRBV18; 8 bases align to TRBD2. The CDR3 contains 14 residues. The germline CDR1 and CDR2 sequences are KGHSH and LQKENI. Germline trimming cut 2 bases from V and 3 bases from J; bases unmatched to any gene: 3. The full variable domain, in which reference TRBV18 and TRBJ2-7 provide the parts outside the CDR3, is NAGVMQNPRHLVRRRGQEARLRCSPMKGHSHVYWYRQLPEEGLKFMVYLQKENIIDESGMPKERFSAEFPKEGPSILRIQQVVRGDSAAYFCASSPTSGSYEQYFGPGTRLTVT.

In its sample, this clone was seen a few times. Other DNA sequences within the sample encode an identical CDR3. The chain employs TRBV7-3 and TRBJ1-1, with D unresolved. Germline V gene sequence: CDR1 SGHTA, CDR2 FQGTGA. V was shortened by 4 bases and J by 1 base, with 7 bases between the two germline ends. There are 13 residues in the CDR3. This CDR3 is CASSSQENTEAFF. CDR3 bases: TGTGCCAGCAGCTCCCAGGAGAACACTGAAGCTTTCTTT.

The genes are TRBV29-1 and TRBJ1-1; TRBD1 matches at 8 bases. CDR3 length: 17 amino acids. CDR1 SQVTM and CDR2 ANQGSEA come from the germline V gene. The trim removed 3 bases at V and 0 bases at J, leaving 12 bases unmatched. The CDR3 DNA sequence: TGCAGCGTTGAGACCTGGACAGGGAAGAAAATGAACACTGAAGCTTTCTTT. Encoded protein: CSVETWTGKKMNTEAFF. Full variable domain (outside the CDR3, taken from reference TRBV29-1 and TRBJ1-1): SAVISQKPSRDICQRGTSLTIQCQVDSQVTMMFWYRQQPGQSLTLIATANQGSEATYESGFVIDKFPISRPNLTFSTLTVSNMSPEDSSIYLCSVETWTGKKMNTEAFFGQGTRLTVV.

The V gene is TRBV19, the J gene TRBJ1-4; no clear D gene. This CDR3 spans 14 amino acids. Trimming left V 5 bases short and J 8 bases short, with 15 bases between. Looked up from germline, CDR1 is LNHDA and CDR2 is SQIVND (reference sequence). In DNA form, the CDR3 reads TGTGCCAGTAGTCGGGTGGGCACACCCGAAAAACTGTTTTTT. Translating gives CASSRVGTPEKLFF.

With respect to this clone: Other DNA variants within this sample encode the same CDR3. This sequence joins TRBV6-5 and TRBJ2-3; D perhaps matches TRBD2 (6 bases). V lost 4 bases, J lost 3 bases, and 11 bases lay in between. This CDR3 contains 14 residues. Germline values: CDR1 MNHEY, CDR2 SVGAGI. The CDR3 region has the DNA TGTGCCAGCAGTTCCGGCCGGGGGACAGATACGCAGTATTTT. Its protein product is CASSSGRGTDTQYF.

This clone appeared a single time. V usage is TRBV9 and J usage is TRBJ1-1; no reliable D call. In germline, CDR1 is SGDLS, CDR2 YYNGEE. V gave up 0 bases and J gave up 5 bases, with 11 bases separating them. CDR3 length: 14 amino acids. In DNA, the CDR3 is TGTGCCAGCAGCGTAGACCCCAGTAGTACTGAAGCTTTCTTT. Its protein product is CASSVDPSSTEAFF.